The source of this T cell receptor beta chain is a study of Ad26.COV2.S vaccination and SARS-CoV-2 variants. Study details: Intramuscular Ad26.COV2.S doses were given once or twice, 56 days apart.

Treatment meaning: around 19 received Ad26.COV2.S at low or high dose, single or two shots; several received placebo; per-sample allocation not given. Samples came from day 63 after the first vaccine or placebo injection. The study, taken as a whole, reports: Measurements of TCR breadth and depth may have given underestimates of the total T cell responses.

J lost 2 bases, V lost 6 bases, and 6 bases had no gene match. The CDR3 is made up of 15 amino acids. Germline V gives CDR1 SNHLY, CDR2 FYNNEI. Details on this clone: Antigen: not known.

Repertoires were generated with immunoSEQ multiplex PCR, while TCRdb's copy carries only in-frame clones and drops some. The sample lists approximately 400,000 clones, about 85% occurring once. V and J are TRBV2 and TRBJ2-1, with 8 bases lining up with TRBD2. Sequenced material: peripheral blood, taken in a trial of Ad26.COV2.S vaccine versus placebo. The TCR originated in a person aged 18-65 years who received the Ad26.COV2.S COVID-19 vaccine or a placebo. For the CDR3, the DNA is TGTGCCAGCAGCGAACCGGGACTAGCCTACAATGAGCAGTTCTTC. It specifies CASSEPGLAYNEQFF.